Described below is a single TCR beta chain sequence and its context. Trimming shortened V by 0 bases and J by 8 bases, and 19 bases separated the two germline ends. The CDR3 contains 16 residues. The V gene's germline CDR1 is LNHNV and CDR2 YYDKDF (reference sequence). Clones were sequenced by immunoSEQ multiplex PCR, and TCRdb holds only the in-frame ones, with some missing. The sample holds about 58,000 clones, 91% seen once. The data belong to a study of T cell changes during pregnancy in multiple sclerosis. This rearrangement joins TRBV15 to TRBJ1-2; D gene uncertain. Sample: CD4+ T cells from peripheral blood mononuclear cells, taken after pregnancy. The receptor's source is a female donor in good health, enrolled as a control in a pregnancy study. This CDR3 reads CATSRDMGASRTGYTF. CDR3 coding DNA: TGTGCCACCAGCAGAGATATGGGAGCTTCCCGGACCGGCTACACCTTC.